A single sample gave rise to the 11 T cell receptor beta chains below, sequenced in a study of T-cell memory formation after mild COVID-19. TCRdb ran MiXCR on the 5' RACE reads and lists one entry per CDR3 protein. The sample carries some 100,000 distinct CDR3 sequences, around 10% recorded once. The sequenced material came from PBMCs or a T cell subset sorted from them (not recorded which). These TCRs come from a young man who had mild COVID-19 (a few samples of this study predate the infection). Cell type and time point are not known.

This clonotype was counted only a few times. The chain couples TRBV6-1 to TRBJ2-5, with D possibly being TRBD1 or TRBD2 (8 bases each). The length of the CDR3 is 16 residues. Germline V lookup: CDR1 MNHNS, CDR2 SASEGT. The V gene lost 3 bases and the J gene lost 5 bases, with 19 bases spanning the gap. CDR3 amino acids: CASSEGRGGQEETQYF. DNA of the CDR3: TGTGCCAGCAGTGAGGGCCGGGGGGGACAGGAGGAGACCCAGTACTTC.

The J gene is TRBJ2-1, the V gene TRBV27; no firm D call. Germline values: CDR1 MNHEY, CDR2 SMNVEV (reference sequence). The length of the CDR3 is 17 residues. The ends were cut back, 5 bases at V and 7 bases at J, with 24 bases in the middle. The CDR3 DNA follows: TGTGCCAGCAGTGACAAGCTCCACAGATCAAGAATAAATGAGCAGTTCTTC. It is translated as CASSDKLHRSRINEQFF.

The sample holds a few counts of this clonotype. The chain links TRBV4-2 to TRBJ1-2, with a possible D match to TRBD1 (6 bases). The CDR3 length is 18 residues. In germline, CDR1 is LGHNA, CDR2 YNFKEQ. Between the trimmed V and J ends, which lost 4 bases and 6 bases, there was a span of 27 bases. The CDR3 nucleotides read TGTGCCAGCAGCCTTAACTCGGGGGCGCCGACCCAGTTAAATGGCTACACCTTC. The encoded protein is CASSLNSGAPTQLNGYTF.

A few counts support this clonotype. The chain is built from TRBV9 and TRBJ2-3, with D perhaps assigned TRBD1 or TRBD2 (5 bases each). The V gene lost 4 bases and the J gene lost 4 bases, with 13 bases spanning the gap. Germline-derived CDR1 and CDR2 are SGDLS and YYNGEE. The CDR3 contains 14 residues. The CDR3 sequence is CASSKFPGPDTQYF. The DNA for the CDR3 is TGTGCCAGCAGCAAATTCCCGGGGCCAGATACGCAGTATTTT.

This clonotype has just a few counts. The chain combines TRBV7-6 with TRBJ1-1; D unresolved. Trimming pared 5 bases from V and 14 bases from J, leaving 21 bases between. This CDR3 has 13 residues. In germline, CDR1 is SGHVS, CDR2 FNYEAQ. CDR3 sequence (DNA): TGTGCCAGCAGCCCCCCCGGGTTGCAGGCCGCCTTCTTT. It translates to CASSPPGLQAAFF.

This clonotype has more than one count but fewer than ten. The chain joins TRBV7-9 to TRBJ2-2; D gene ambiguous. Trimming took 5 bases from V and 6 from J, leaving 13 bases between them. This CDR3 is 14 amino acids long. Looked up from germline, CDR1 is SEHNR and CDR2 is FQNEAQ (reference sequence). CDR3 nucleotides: TGTGCCAGCAGCAATGGGCGGAAGGCCGGGGAGCTGTTTTTT. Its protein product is CASSNGRKAGELFF.

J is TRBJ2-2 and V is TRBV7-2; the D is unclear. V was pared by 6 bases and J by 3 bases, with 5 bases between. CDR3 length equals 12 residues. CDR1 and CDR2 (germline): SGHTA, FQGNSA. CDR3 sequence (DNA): TGTGCCAGCAGTGGTTACACCGGGGAGCTGTTTTTT. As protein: CASSGYTGELFF.

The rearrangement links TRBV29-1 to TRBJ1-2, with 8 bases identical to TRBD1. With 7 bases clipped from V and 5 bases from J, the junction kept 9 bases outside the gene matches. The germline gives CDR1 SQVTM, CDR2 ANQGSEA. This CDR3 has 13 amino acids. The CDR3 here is CSASDREKYGYTF. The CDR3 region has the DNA TGCAGCGCCTCGGACAGGGAGAAGTATGGCTACACCTTC.

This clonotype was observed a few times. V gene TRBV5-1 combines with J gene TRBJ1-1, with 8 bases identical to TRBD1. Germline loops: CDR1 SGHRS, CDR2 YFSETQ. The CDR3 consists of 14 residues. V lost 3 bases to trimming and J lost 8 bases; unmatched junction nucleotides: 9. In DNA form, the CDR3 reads TGCGCCAGCAGCTCCAGTCAGGGGGCTGCAGAAGCTTTCTTT. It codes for CASSSSQGAAEAFF.

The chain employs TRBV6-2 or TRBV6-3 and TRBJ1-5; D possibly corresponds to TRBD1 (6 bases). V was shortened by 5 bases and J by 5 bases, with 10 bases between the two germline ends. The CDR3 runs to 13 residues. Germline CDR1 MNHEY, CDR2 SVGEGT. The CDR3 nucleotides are TGTGCCAGCAGTGGGGGCACTTATCAGCCCCAGCATTTT. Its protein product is CASSGGTYQPQHF.

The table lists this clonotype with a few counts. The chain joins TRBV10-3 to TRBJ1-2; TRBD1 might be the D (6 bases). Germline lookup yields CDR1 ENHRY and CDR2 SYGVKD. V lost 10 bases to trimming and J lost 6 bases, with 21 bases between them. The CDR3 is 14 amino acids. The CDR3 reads CATRTASDYHGYTF. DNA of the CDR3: TGTGCCACCCGGACAGCTTCGGACTACCATGGCTACACCTTC.